A single sample is the source of the 10 T cell receptor beta chains below, sequenced in a study of Tregs in tolerant kidney transplant recipients. Related graft donors supplied nonmyeloablative bone marrow transplants, and mixed chimerism was transient. Measured with immunoSEQ multiplex PCR; TCRdb has only the in-frame clones, and not every one. The listing records under 30,000 clones. This material consisted of CD4+ T cells from blood (PBMCs), taken 6 months after the transplant. These receptors came from a human patient who received a combined kidney and bone marrow transplant. Some T cells may possibly be graft donor cells.

On this clone itself: The read stops 3 residues short of the end of the CDR3; the missing end is completed from the germline J gene. The rearrangement joins TRBV20-1 to TRBJ1-1; perhaps TRBD1 as D (6 bases). Germline-derived CDR1 and CDR2 are DFQATT and SNEGSKA (reference sequence). The V and J ends lost 1 base and 4 bases respectively, with 10 bases between them. This CDR3 comprises 13 residues. The CDR3 spells CSARALGGTEAFF. The part of the CDR3 DNA that was read is TGCAGTGCTAGAGCCTTAGGGGGCACTGAA.

With respect to this clone: Read data end 3 residues before the CDR3 end; the end is taken from the germline J gene. The chain links TRBV7-9 to TRBJ1-5; D unclear. V was shortened by 4 bases and J by 3 bases, with 10 bases between the two germline ends. The CDR3 consists of 14 residues. Germline assignment: CDR1 SEHNR and CDR2 FQNEAQ (reference sequence). The CDR3 sequence is CASSSLVDNQPQHF. The covered CDR3 bases are TGTGCCAGCAGCTCTCTAGTCGACAATCAGCCC.

About this clone itself: The read falls 3 residues short of the CDR3 end, and the missing part is taken from the germline J gene. The chain couples TRBV5-1 to TRBJ2-5; 8 bases are a match to TRBD2. This CDR3 spans 21 amino acids. Per germline, CDR1 SGHRS and CDR2 YFSETQ. J gave up 4 bases and V 3 bases, and 26 bases lay outside the gene matches. CDR3 amino acids: CASSSSANRALSPSGGETQYF. The covered CDR3 bases are TGCGCCAGCAGCTCGTCCGCCAACCGGGCCCTATCACCCAGCGGGGGAGAGACC.

A remark on this clone: The CDR3 end lies 3 residues beyond the end of the read and is filled in from the germline J gene. The chain has TRBV5-1 and TRBJ2-1; the D gene is possibly TRBD1 (5 bases). Trimming took off 2 bases at V and 8 bases at J, with 17 bases between the two ends. The CDR3 runs to 15 residues. CDR1 is SGHRS, CDR2 YFSETQ, per germline. The CDR3 spells CASSLGTGVIYEQFF. Partial CDR3 DNA: TGCGCCAGCAGCTTAGGTACAGGAGTTATCTATGAG.

Points on this clone: Sequencing ends 3 residues short of the CDR3 end; the germline J gene provides the rest. V gene TRBV6-2 or TRBV6-3 combines with J gene TRBJ2-7; D is unclear. The CDR3 consists of 13 residues. CDR1 is MNHEY, CDR2 SVGEGT, per germline. With 8 bases removed from V and 0 bases from J, the gap between germline ends came to 11 bases. The CDR3 bases that were read are TGTGCCAGCTCCCCTGGCTTCTCCTACGAG. It translates to CASSPGFSYE. The full CDR3 protein reads CASSPGFSYEQYF.

Regarding this clone: The read ends 3 residues early relative to the CDR3; the germline J gene fills the gap. This chain joins TRBV18 and TRBJ1-1; possible D gene TRBD1, 6 bases. Germline values: CDR1 KGHSH, CDR2 LQKENI. The V and J ends lost 2 bases and 4 bases respectively, with 11 bases between them. The CDR3 contains 14 residues. The sequenced CDR3 bases are TGTGCCAGCTCACCAGGACAGAGGGGCACTGAA. Protein sequence: CASSPGQRGTE. The full CDR3 protein reads CASSPGQRGTEAFF.

As regards this clone: The DNA ends 3 residues before the CDR3 does, and the rest of the CDR3 is filled in from the germline J gene. The chain uses TRBV7-9 and TRBJ2-1; 11 bases are a match to TRBD2. V was clipped by 5 bases and J by 7 bases; unmatched bases: 7. Germline V gene sequence: CDR1 SEHNR, CDR2 FQNEAQ (reference sequence). This CDR3 contains 15 residues. CDR3 bases read: TGTGCCAGCAGCCCCACTAGCGGGAGTCGGAATGAG. Encoded protein: CASSPTSGSRNE. The complete CDR3 sequence is CASSPTSGSRNEQFF. The full variable domain, with the rest looked up from reference TRBV7-9 and TRBJ2-1, is DTGVSQNPRHKITKRGQNVTFRCDPISEHNRLYWYRQTLGQGPEFLTYFQNEAQLEKSRLLSDRFSAERPKGSFSTLEIQRTEQGDSAMYLCASSPTSGSRNEQFFGPGTRLTVL.

Incomplete CDR3 DNA: TGTGCCAGCAGCTCAGCTCCGGGACAGTCCTACGAG. Translating gives CASSSAPGQSYE. The whole CDR3 region reads CASSSAPGQSYEQYF. The J gene is TRBJ2-7, the V gene TRBV7-7; 7 bases line up with TRBD1. The read ends 3 residues shy of where the CDR3 ends; the end is completed using the germline J gene. The CDR3 is made up of 15 amino acids. Looked up from germline, CDR1 is SSHAT and CDR2 is FNYEAQ (reference sequence). The junction had 7 bases not matched to a gene; V was cut back by 4 bases and J by 1 base.

As regards this clone: The read ends 3 residues early relative to the CDR3; the germline J gene fills the gap. The same CDR3 can be traced to other DNA sequences in this sample. The chain employs TRBV2 and TRBJ2-7, with 12 bases fitting TRBD2. From germline, CDR1 is SNHLY and CDR2 FYNNEI. There are 14 residues in the CDR3. Unmatched junction bases numbered 4, after V lost 6 bases and J lost 4 bases. The CDR3 here is CASRPTSGGYEQYF. The sequenced CDR3 bases are TGTGCCAGCAGGCCGACTAGCGGGGGTTACGAG.

Considering frequency, this clone is medium-sized (0.01 to 0.1%). The read finishes 3 residues shy of the CDR3 end, and the germline J gene is used to complete it. The rearrangement uses TRBV19 and TRBJ2-3; 7 nucleotides agree with TRBD1. The V segment lost 4 bases and the J segment 2 bases; nucleotides outside the gene matches: 3. This CDR3 comprises 14 residues. CDR1 is LNHDA, CDR2 SQIVND, per germline (reference sequence). CDR3 bases read: TGTGCCAGTAGTAAGACAGGGTACACAGATACG. Its protein is CASSKTGYTDT. The entire CDR3 protein is CASSKTGYTDTQYF.